Here is one TCR beta chain with its context. The data were obtained in a study of T-cell memory formation after mild COVID-19. Study-wide background: In these data, TCR clusters were largely donor specific.

Trimming cost V 0 bases and J 5 bases, with 15 bases left between them. The CDR3 contains 15 residues. Germline CDR1 is SGHDT and CDR2 is YYEEEE. TCRdb re-derived calls from the 5' RACE reads in MiXCR, one entry per CDR3 protein. Of hundreds of thousands of distinct CDR3 sequences in the sample, less than 20% are singletons; the top ten hold 2% to 2.5%. The sample comprised PBMCs or a T cell subset sorted from them (not recorded which). This receptor was obtained from an adult woman who had mild COVID-19 (a few samples of this study predate the infection). Cell type and time point are not known. V gene TRBV5-6 combines with J gene TRBJ2-7; D tentatively fits TRBD1 or TRBD2 (5 bases each). As DNA, the CDR3 is TGTGCCAGCAGCTTGGACGGGACCCCAGTGGACGAGCAGTACTTC. Protein sequence: CASSLDGTPVDEQYF. The variable domain in full, with the rest retrieved from reference TRBV5-6 and TRBJ2-7, is DAGVTQSPTHLIKTRGQQVTLRCSPKSGHDTVSWYQQALGQGPQFIFQYYEEEERQRGNFPDRFSGHQFPNYSSELNVNALLLGDSALYLCASSLDGTPVDEQYFGPGTRLTVT.